The 16 T cell receptor beta chains below were found in one sample sequenced in a study of blood T cell repertoires in COVID-19 (dated by TCRdb to the early 2020s). Library construction relied on the immunoSEQ multiplex PCR assay. This immuneACCESS table, as held by TCRdb, lists in-frame sequences with V and J called but not all clones. Of the missing ones, under half trace to an unresolved V gene in checked studies; the others have no known cause. Recorded for this sample are roughly 250,000 clones; more than 75% of them occurred a single time. More than 0.75% of the sample lies in the top ten. Sequenced input: peripheral blood. The receptors derive from a man aged 35 to 55 with acute or convalescent COVID-19.

The rearrangement uses TRBV14 and TRBJ1-1, with D possibly matching TRBD1 (5 bases). Germline-derived CDR1 and CDR2 are SGHDN and FVKESK. V lost 4 bases and J 7 bases, leaving 13 bases between the germline ends. The CDR3 is made up of 13 amino acids. The CDR3 is CASSLDLGGEAFF. In nucleotides, the CDR3 is TGTGCCAGCAGCCTCGACCTGGGGGGTGAAGCTTTCTTT.

This clone has just one count. The chain is built from TRBV28 and TRBJ1-3; D perhaps matches TRBD1 (6 bases). Trimming left V 5 bases short and J 1 base short, with 12 bases between. The V gene's germline CDR1 is MDHEN and CDR2 SYDVKM. The CDR3 is made up of 15 amino acids. CDR3 residues: CASSQTQGSGNTIYF. CDR3 nucleotide sequence: TGTGCCAGCAGTCAGACTCAGGGGTCTGGAAACACCATATATTTT.

The chain has TRBV30 and TRBJ2-2, with D maybe TRBD2 (6 bases). Trimming pared 6 bases from V and 6 bases from J, leaving 17 bases between. The germline V gene encodes CDR1 GTSNPN and CDR2 SVGIG (reference sequence). CDR3 length: 14 amino acids. CDR3 bases: TGTGCCTGCCCCAACGCGGGGAGGCCCGGGGAGCTGTTTTTT. Protein product: CACPNAGRPGELFF. Filled out from reference TRBV30 and TRBJ2-2, the complete variable domain reads SQTIHQWPATLVQPVGSPLSLECTVEGTSNPNLYWYRQAAGRGLQLLFYSVGIGQISSEVPQNLSASRPQDRQFILSSKKLLLSDSGFYLCACPNAGRPGELFFGEGSRLTVL.

This rearrangement joins TRBV6-6 to TRBJ1-2; no clear D. Trimming took 4 bases from V and 3 from J, leaving 12 bases between them. Germline CDR1 MNHNY, CDR2 SVGAGI (reference sequence). This CDR3 has 14 amino acids. The CDR3 is CASSLETNYYGYTF. In DNA, the CDR3 is TGTGCCAGCAGTTTAGAGACAAACTACTATGGCTACACCTTC.

This chain links TRBV7-3 with TRBJ1-6, with 7 nucleotides matching TRBD1. V shed 5 bases and J 8 bases; nucleotides not matched to a gene: 3. Germline CDR1 reads SGHTA; CDR2 reads FQGTGA. This CDR3 contains 13 residues. CDR3 nucleotide sequence: TGTGCCAGCAGCCGCGACAGGGATTCACCCCTCCACTTT. This translates into CASSRDRDSPLHF. Filled out from reference TRBV7-3 and TRBJ1-6, the complete variable domain reads GAGVSQTPSNKVTEKGKYVELRCDPISGHTALYWYRQSLGQGPEFLIYFQGTGAADDSGLPNDRFFAVRPEGSVSTLKIQRTERGDSAVYLCASSRDRDSPLHFGNGTRLTVT.

The genes are TRBV3-1 (or the pseudogene TRBV3-2) and TRBJ1-3; D is uncertain. The CDR3 is 17 residues long. The V gene's germline CDR1 is LGHDT and CDR2 YNNKEL (reference sequence). The V end lost 0 bases, the J end lost 4 bases, and 16 bases lay between the germline ends. Here the CDR3 reads CASSQDEAVTPGNTIYF. The CDR3 DNA follows: TGTGCCAGCAGCCAAGATGAGGCAGTCACCCCAGGAAACACCATATATTTT.

The rearrangement joins TRBV20-1 to TRBJ2-1; no clear D gene. Germline-derived CDR1 and CDR2 are DFQATT and SNEGSKA (reference sequence). The CDR3 extends over 13 amino acids. V shed 3 bases and J shed 1 base, with 7 bases lying between them. This chain's CDR3 is CSASGESYNEQFF. For the CDR3, the DNA is TGCAGTGCTAGTGGCGAGTCCTACAATGAGCAGTTCTTC.

This clone came up a few times. The genes are TRBV7-9 and TRBJ1-1; TRBD1 might be the D (6 bases). CDR1 and CDR2 from the germline V gene are SEHNR and FQNEAQ (reference sequence). The length of the CDR3 is 16 residues. Trimming removed 10 bases at V and 1 base at J, with 22 bases between. The CDR3 is CATTTPKTGQNTEAFF. CDR3 nucleotides: TGTGCCACCACCACCCCAAAGACAGGCCAGAACACTGAAGCTTTCTTT.

The rearrangement joins TRBV5-8 to TRBJ1-1; 10 bases map to TRBD1. The CDR3 is made up of 15 amino acids. The V segment lost 0 bases and the J segment 5 bases; nucleotides outside the gene matches: 4. Per germline, CDR1 SGHTS and CDR2 YDEGEE. The CDR3 sequence is CASSLVGTGVTEAFF. The CDR3 bases are TGTGCCAGCAGCTTGGTCGGGACAGGGGTGACTGAAGCTTTCTTT.

The genes are TRBV7-3 and TRBJ2-3; 8 bases are shared with TRBD2. The junction had 3 bases not matched to a gene; V was cut back by 1 base and J by 0 bases. Germline V gives CDR1 SGHTA, CDR2 FQGTGA. CDR3 length equals 16 residues. The CDR3 nucleotides are TGTGCCAGCAGCTTAATAGCGGGGTCCAGCACAGATACGCAGTATTTT. Encoded protein: CASSLIAGSSTDTQYF.

V gene TRBV5-1 combines with J gene TRBJ1-2; D ambiguous. The CDR3 sequence is 14 residues long. Germline-derived CDR1 and CDR2 are SGHRS and YFSETQ. Trimming took 0 bases from V and 8 from J, leaving 14 bases between them. CDR3 residues: CASSLVPGEQGYTF. CDR3 coding DNA: TGCGCCAGCAGCTTGGTCCCCGGGGAGCAGGGCTACACCTTC.

The chain joins TRBV4-2 to TRBJ2-4; unclear D gene. Germline V CDR1 and CDR2: LGHNA, YNFKEQ. V was cut by 0 bases and J by 5 bases, with 8 bases left in between. This CDR3 spans 14 amino acids. CDR3 in amino acids: CASSQEIRENIQYF. The CDR3 bases are TGTGCCAGCAGCCAAGAAATCCGAGAAAACATTCAGTACTTC.

The chain uses TRBV19 and TRBJ2-1, with 7 bases identical to TRBD1. This CDR3 has 13 amino acids. J was trimmed by 9 bases and V by 5 bases; bases with no gene match: 7. Germline V lookup: CDR1 LNHDA, CDR2 SQIVND (reference sequence). This chain's CDR3 is CASSLTGVTEQFF. CDR3 nucleotide sequence: TGTGCCAGTAGTTTAACAGGGGTCACTGAGCAGTTCTTC.

J is TRBJ1-1 and V is TRBV19; D is ambiguous. CDR1 is LNHDA and CDR2 is SQIVND in the germline V gene (reference sequence). The CDR3 runs to 15 residues. Between the trimmed V and J ends, which lost 2 bases and 1 base, there was a span of 11 bases. The CDR3 spells CASSISPTGNTEAFF. The CDR3 DNA sequence: TGTGCCAGTAGTATAAGTCCCACGGGGAACACTGAAGCTTTCTTT.

The V call is TRBV12-3 or TRBV12-4, the J call TRBJ1-5, with unresolved D. CDR3 size: 12 residues. V was pared by 5 bases and J by 4 bases, with 6 bases between. The chain's CDR3 is CASSGGNQPQHF. The CDR3 DNA sequence: TGTGCCAGCAGTGGAGGTAATCAGCCCCAGCATTTT.

The chain recombines TRBV11-2 with TRBJ1-1; 8 bases fit TRBD1. CDR1 is SGHAT, CDR2 FQNNGV, per germline. The CDR3 covers 17 residues. V was clipped by 2 bases and J by 0 bases; unmatched bases: 8. CDR3 protein: CASSLHGTGEMNTEAFF. The CDR3 DNA is TGTGCCAGCAGCTTACATGGGACAGGTGAAATGAACACTGAAGCTTTCTTT.